Presented here are 10 T cell receptor beta chains from one specimen sequenced in a study of blood T cells in healthy people across ages. Sample-barcoded 5' priming and a J-beta primer mix drove a second PCR of about 7 to 12 cycles. TCRdb re-called the 5' RACE reads through MiXCR, storing one row per CDR3 protein. The sample holds around 1,100,000 distinct CDR3 sequences, roughly two fifths seen once. The sequenced material came from blood. All receptors derive from a man between 18 and 29 years old in good health.

The chain recombines TRBV30 with TRBJ1-2; D gene uncertain. CDR1 GTSNPN and CDR2 SVGIG come from the germline V gene (reference sequence). Deletions cut 5 bases from V and 0 bases from J, with 10 bases between. The CDR3 is 13 residues long. CDR3 amino acids: CAWSDRANYGYTF. In nucleotides, the CDR3 is TGTGCCTGGTCAGATCGGGCTAACTATGGCTACACCTTC. Full variable domain (rest looked up from reference TRBV30 and TRBJ1-2): SQTIHQWPATLVQPVGSPLSLECTVEGTSNPNLYWYRQAAGRGLQLLFYSVGIGQISSEVPQNLSASRPQDRQFILSSKKLLLSDSGFYLCAWSDRANYGYTFGSGTRLTVV.

The V and J genes are TRBV12-3 or TRBV12-4 and TRBJ2-5, with 9 nucleotides matching TRBD2. Germline trimming cut 6 bases from V and 7 bases from J; bases unmatched to any gene: 9. The CDR3 runs 14 residues. CDR3 amino acids: CASSGTSRGATQYF. CDR3 coding DNA: TGTGCCAGCAGCGGGACTAGCAGAGGCGCGACCCAGTACTTC.

This clonotype was observed a few times. J is TRBJ2-3 and V is TRBV12-3 or TRBV12-4; 7 nucleotides line up with TRBD2. The trim removed 6 bases at V and 6 bases at J, leaving 15 bases unmatched. The CDR3 runs 16 residues. The CDR3 sequence is CASRTRLAPVGDTQYF. The CDR3 DNA sequence: TGTGCCAGCAGAACTCGACTAGCCCCTGTTGGGGATACGCAGTATTTT.

This clonotype has just a few counts. The V call is TRBV7-2, the J call TRBJ1-2, with 7 bases fitting TRBD1. The germline CDR1 and CDR2 sequences are SGHTA and FQGNSA. The ends lost 6 bases at V and 5 bases at J; junction bases unmatched: 6. This CDR3 has 13 amino acids. The CDR3 DNA is TGTGCCAGCAGTCAGAGGGGGCCTTATGGCTACACCTTC. It specifies CASSQRGPYGYTF.

The table lists this clonotype with a few counts. The J gene is TRBJ2-1, the V gene TRBV29-1, with a weak D call TRBD1 (5 bases). Per germline, CDR1 SQVTM and CDR2 ANQGSEA. The CDR3 spans 16 residues. V lost 2 bases and J lost 0, with 14 bases in between. Here the CDR3 reads CSVEPGAPSSYNEQFF. Here the CDR3 DNA reads TGCAGCGTTGAACCTGGGGCACCCAGCTCCTACAATGAGCAGTTCTTC.

This clonotype was counted a few times. The chain links TRBV28 to TRBJ2-3; D is unresolved. From germline, CDR1 is MDHEN and CDR2 SYDVKM. Trimming removed 5 bases at V and 7 bases at J, with 13 bases between. The CDR3 contains 13 residues. CDR3 in amino acids: CASSQPAENTQYF. Written as DNA, the CDR3 is TGTGCCAGCAGTCAACCGGCAGAAAATACGCAGTATTTT.

This clonotype was counted a few times. CDR3 nucleotides: TGTGCCAGCAGCCAACACACCGGGGAGCTGTTTTTT. It is translated as CASSQHTGELFF. The V and J genes are TRBV14 and TRBJ2-2; D gene uncertain. V was shortened by 2 bases and J by 3 bases, with 1 base between the two germline ends. Germline CDR1 is SGHDN and CDR2 is FVKESK. The CDR3 is 12 residues long.

This clonotype was picked up a small number of times. V usage is TRBV6-2 or TRBV6-3 and J usage is TRBJ2-5, with 7 bases matching TRBD1. The J call may be mistaken, given a closer DNA end match to TRBJ2-7. Germline CDR1 reads MNHEY; CDR2 reads SVGEGT. CDR3 size: 14 residues. CDR3 loop: CASSAVGQNYEQYF. The CDR3 bases are TGTGCCAGCAGTGCTGTGGGACAGAACTACGAGCAGTACTTC.

The CDR3 region has the DNA TGCGCCAGCAGCCAAGGGGAAGGGCCATCGTACGAGCAGTTCTTC. Translation: CASSQGEGPSYEQFF. This rearrangement joins TRBV4-1 to TRBJ2-1; unclear D gene. The CDR3 is made up of 15 amino acids. Looked up from germline, CDR1 is MGHRA and CDR2 is YSYEKL. The V gene lost 1 base and the J gene lost 10 bases, with 17 bases spanning the gap.

This rearrangement joins TRBV7-2 to TRBJ1-4; TRBD1 matches at 7 bases. Germline trimming cut 5 bases from V and 0 bases from J; bases unmatched to any gene: 9. The CDR3 sequence is 17 residues long. Germline-derived CDR1 and CDR2 are SGHTA and FQGNSA. The CDR3 is CASSDRQGGATNEKLFF. The CDR3 DNA reads as TGTGCCAGCAGCGATCGTCAGGGGGGCGCAACTAATGAAAAACTGTTTTTT.